Listed below are T cell receptor beta chains from one sample, sequenced in a study of beta chain features in type 1 diabetes. Profiled with immunoSEQ multiplex PCR; TCRdb holds only in-frame clones, not every one. The data show about 620,000 clones, less than 20% seen once. Input material: naive CD4+ T cells from blood. These receptors all stem from a man younger than 35 in good health. The CDR3 runs from the conserved cysteine through the conserved F or W. The D gene is left open where the match is weak. Some rows have no size entry. The others give once, few or many, or a class for an expanded clone.

TRBD2,TRBV10-3,few,TRBJ2-5,CAISTSRGDQETQYF,TGTGCCATCAGCACGAGCCGGGGGGATCAAGAGACCCAGTACTTC
TRBD1,TRBV19,few,TRBJ2-7,CATSEPGQGTYEQYF,TGTGCCACCTCAGAACCGGGACAGGGCACCTACGAGCAGTACTTC
.,TRBV21-1,many,TRBJ1-2,CASSKQYGYTF,TGTGCCAGCAGCAAACAATACGGCTACACCTTC
TRBD1,TRBV4-2,few,TRBJ1-5,CASSQDVSGTGANQPQHF,TGTGCCAGCAGCCAAGATGTATCTGGGACAGGGGCGAATCAGCCCCAGCATTTT
.,TRBV27,few,TRBJ2-3,CASRGLSTDTQYF,TGTGCCTCCCGGGGCCTCAGCACAGATACGCAGTATTTT
TRBD1,TRBV18,few,TRBJ1-6,CASSPLGQGDNSPLHF,TGTGCCAGCTCACCACTTGGACAGGGGGATAATTCACCCCTCCACTTT
TRBD2,TRBV10-3,many,TRBJ2-7,CAISLGTSGGDEQYF,TGTGCCATCAGTCTGGGGACTAGCGGCGGAGACGAGCAGTACTTC
TRBD1,TRBV5-1,few,TRBJ1-1,CASSFLGQPEAFF,TGCGCCAGCAGCTTCTTGGGACAGCCGGAAGCTTTCTTT
TRBD2,TRBV18,few,TRBJ2-3,CASSPFHGGVADTQYF,TGTGCCAGCTCCCCGTTTCATGGGGGGGTGGCAGATACGCAGTATTTT
.,TRBV7-2,.,TRBJ1-1,CASSYTRQNTEAFF,TGTGCCAGCAGCTACACAAGACAGAACACTGAAGCTTTCTTT
TRBD2,TRBV28,few,TRBJ2-3,CASTDSGLAKSDTQYF,TGTGCCAGCACCGACTCGGGACTAGCGAAGTCGGATACGCAGTATTTT
.,TRBV21-1,.,TRBJ2-1,CASSIHSQKTNRGPRGEQFF,TGTGCCAGCAGCATACATAGCCAGAAGACAAACAGGGGCCCCCGGGGTGAGCAGTTCTTC
.,TRBV19,few,TRBJ2-7,CATTSQGTISYEQYF,TGTGCCACCACTTCCCAGGGAACTATATCCTACGAGCAGTACTTC
TRBD1,TRBV7-7,once,TRBJ2-1,CASSRGQGEQFF,TGTGCCAGCAGCCGGGGACAGGGGGAGCAGTTCTTC
.,TRBV2,.,TRBJ2-7,CASSVRRSYEQYF,TGTGCCAGCAGTGTGCGCAGGTCCTACGAGCAGTACTTC